These 25 T cell receptor beta chains share one sample of origin, sequenced in a study of chemoradiotherapy in HPV16-positive cancers. TCRdb's table, derived via immunoSEQ multiplex PCR, lists solely in-frame clones and lacks some. The sample contains about 66,000 clones, more than 70% of which appear only once. This material consisted of blood, taken from a patient who underwent chemoradiotherapy. The receptors shown here come from a human donor with HPV-associated anogenital cancer.

The chain links TRBV13 to TRBJ2-1, with 11 bases that match TRBD1. CDR3 size: 15 residues. Germline CDR1 and CDR2: PRHDT and FYEKMQ (reference sequence). After removal of 4 bases from V and 7 bases from J, the junction contained 6 bases not matched to a gene. In DNA form, the CDR3 reads TGTGCCAGCAGCTCCCCGGGGACAGGGGGGAATGAGCAGTTCTTC. Amino acids: CASSSPGTGGNEQFF. Looking up the rest from reference TRBV13 and TRBJ2-1 gives the full variable domain: AAGVIQSPRHLIKEKRETATLKCYPIPRHDTVYWYQQGPGQDPQFLISFYEKMQSDKGSIPDRFSAQQFSDYHSELNMSSLELGDSALYFCASSSPGTGGNEQFFGPGTRLTVL.

The DNA for the CDR3 is TGTGCCAGCAGCTTGTTTGCGGGGATCCCCTATGGCTACACCTTC. Protein: CASSLFAGIPYGYTF. J is TRBJ1-2 and V is TRBV5-4; unclear D gene. Trimming shortened V by 1 base and J by 4 bases, and 14 bases separated the two germline ends. Looked up from germline, CDR1 is SGHNT and CDR2 is YYREEE (reference sequence). The CDR3 covers 15 residues.

This clone has only one observation. The chain recombines TRBV7-9 with TRBJ1-6, with 7 nucleotides matching TRBD1. The CDR3 length is 14 residues. The V gene's germline CDR1 is SEHNR and CDR2 FQNEAQ (reference sequence). With 5 bases clipped from V and 10 bases from J, the junction kept 8 bases outside the gene matches. The CDR3 DNA is TGTGCCAGCAGCCCGCGACAGGGTGGATCACCCCTCCACTTT. This codes for CASSPRQGGSPLHF.

This clone was seen only a few times. The chain uses TRBV5-5 and TRBJ1-2, with 8 nucleotides matching TRBD1. Germline CDR1 and CDR2: SGHKS and YYEKEE (reference sequence). There are 16 residues in the CDR3. V lost 2 bases to trimming and J lost 1 base; unmatched junction nucleotides: 7. The DNA for the CDR3 is TGTGCCAGCAGCTTAAGACAGGGGATGGGTAACTATGGCTACACCTTC. Translation: CASSLRQGMGNYGYTF.

The chain joins TRBV27 to TRBJ2-7, with D possibly matching TRBD2 (7 bases). The length of the CDR3 is 14 residues. V lost 7 bases, J lost 5 bases, and 18 bases lay in between. Germline CDR1 MNHEY, CDR2 SMNVEV (reference sequence). In DNA, the CDR3 is TGTGCCAGCACCATAGGGGGGGCTGGGGACGAGCAGTACTTC. This encodes CASTIGGAGDEQYF.

This clone was counted once. The chain couples TRBV19 to TRBJ2-7, with TRBD1 matching 7 bases. The CDR3 spans 14 residues. The germline gives CDR1 LNHDA, CDR2 SQIVND (reference sequence). V lost 5 bases and J lost 6; bases outside the gene matches: 10. CDR3 in DNA: TGTGCCAGTAGTTCCCGACAGGGAAGTACCGAGCAGTACTTC. Its translation: CASSSRQGSTEQYF.

The chain is built from TRBV27 and TRBJ2-6; D gene uncertain. Germline-derived CDR1 and CDR2 are MNHEY and SMNVEV (reference sequence). CDR3 length equals 15 residues. The ends were cut back, 3 bases at V and 4 bases at J, with 10 bases in the middle. In nucleotides, the CDR3 is TGTGCCAGCAGTTTCTTGGGTTACGGGGCCAACGTCCTGACTTTC. Amino acids: CASSFLGYGANVLTF.

The count of this clone is one. The chain uses TRBV4-1 and TRBJ1-1, with a tentative D call TRBD1 (5 bases). The germline CDR1 and CDR2 sequences are MGHRA and YSYEKL. CDR3 length: 15 amino acids. V lost 1 base and J 5 bases, leaving 14 bases between the germline ends. Written as DNA, the CDR3 is TGCGCCAGCAGCCAAGGGGTGGGGCTCAGGACTGAAGCTTTCTTT. Protein product: CASSQGVGLRTEAFF.

The J gene is TRBJ1-1, the V gene TRBV6-5; D remains ambiguous. The CDR3 is 14 amino acids. The germline V and J ends were trimmed by 8 bases and 4 bases, with 17 bases remaining between them. Germline CDR1 is MNHEY and CDR2 is SVGAGI. In DNA form, the CDR3 reads TGTGCCAGCTTTGACCGCCCGGGATTCACTGAAGCTTTCTTT. It specifies CASFDRPGFTEAFF.

CDR3 protein: CASSLEPTNYGYTF. The CDR3 DNA follows: TGCGCCAGCAGCTTGGAACCGACTAACTATGGCTACACCTTC. The rearrangement joins TRBV5-1 to TRBJ1-2; no definite D call. The CDR3 totals 14 residues. V lost 0 bases to trimming and J lost 0 bases, with 6 bases between them. CDR1 and CDR2 from the germline V gene are SGHRS and YFSETQ.

This clone was observed a handful of times. The CDR3 DNA sequence: TGCAGCGTTGAGGCGAGTAACTACGAGCAGTACTTC. It encodes CSVEASNYEQYF. The chain is built from TRBV29-1 and TRBJ2-7; D remains unclear. V gave up 3 bases and J gave up 3 bases, with 9 bases separating them. Germline V lookup: CDR1 SQVTM, CDR2 ANQGSEA. The CDR3 length is 12 residues.

This chain joins TRBV6-1 and TRBJ1-5; D gene ambiguous. CDR1 and CDR2 from the germline V gene are MNHNS and SASEGT. CDR3 length equals 14 residues. V was shortened by 7 bases and J by 7 bases, with 17 bases between the two germline ends. CDR3 sequence (DNA): TGTGCCAGCACCCCATCACAAGAGACCCAGCCCCAGCATTTT. Translating gives CASTPSQETQPQHF.

The rearrangement joins TRBV7-9 to TRBJ1-2; 10 bases line up with TRBD1. In germline, CDR1 is SEHNR, CDR2 FQNEAQ (reference sequence). V was pared by 4 bases and J by 4 bases, with 6 bases of the junction left unmatched. The CDR3 sequence is 15 residues long. In DNA, the CDR3 is TGTGCCAGCAGCTGGGACAGGGGTTCAATCTATGGCTACACCTTC. This gives the protein CASSWDRGSIYGYTF.

This chain uses TRBV7-2 with TRBJ2-2; a possible D gene is TRBD1 (6 bases). Between the trimmed V and J ends, which lost 5 bases and 4 bases, there was a span of 17 bases. The CDR3 is made up of 16 amino acids. In germline, CDR1 is SGHTA, CDR2 FQGNSA. The DNA for the CDR3 is TGTGCCAGCAGCCTGACCGGGACATCCGCCACCGGGGAGCTGTTTTTT. Translation gives CASSLTGTSATGELFF.

The chain joins TRBV28 to TRBJ2-1, with 12 bases identical to TRBD2. The CDR3 extends over 17 amino acids. V gave up 5 bases and J gave up 8 bases; unmatched junction bases: 13. The germline V gene has CDR1 MDHEN and CDR2 SYDVKM. CDR3 sequence: CASSPPRGLAGWDEQFF. Here the CDR3 DNA reads TGTGCCAGCAGTCCCCCCCGAGGACTAGCGGGGTGGGATGAGCAGTTCTTC.

The chain uses TRBV6-5 and TRBJ2-1, with 11 bases fitting TRBD2. Germline lookup yields CDR1 MNHEY and CDR2 SVGAGI. V was pared by 5 bases and J by 7 bases, with 7 bases of the junction left unmatched. CDR3 length: 15 amino acids. The CDR3 is CASSPGLAGMNEQFF. DNA of the CDR3: TGTGCCAGCAGTCCCGGACTAGCGGGCATGAATGAGCAGTTCTTC.

The CDR3 sequence is CASRGQGASPLHF. For the CDR3, the DNA is TGTGCCAGCCGAGGACAGGGGGCTTCACCCCTCCACTTT. The chain links TRBV28 to TRBJ1-6; 11 nucleotides align to TRBD1. This CDR3 contains 13 residues. CDR1 is MDHEN, CDR2 SYDVKM, per germline. Trimming cost V 8 bases and J 9 bases; bases outside gene matches: 3.

The chain employs TRBV4-1 and TRBJ1-4, with D perhaps matching TRBD1 (5 bases). Germline lookup yields CDR1 MGHRA and CDR2 YSYEKL. The germline V and J ends were trimmed by 1 base and 1 base, with 10 bases remaining between them. This CDR3 region has 16 residues. DNA of the CDR3: TGCGCCAGCAGCCAAGGGGGGGTAGGAACTAATGAAAAACTGTTTTTT. Residues: CASSQGGVGTNEKLFF.

The V and J genes are TRBV13 and TRBJ2-7; 13 positions agree with TRBD2. CDR3 length: 14 amino acids. Germline V gene data show CDR1 as PRHDT and CDR2 as FYEKMQ (reference sequence). Losses at the gene ends were 6 bases for V and 6 bases for J; bases not matched to a gene: 5. This CDR3 is CASRRLAGGAEQYF. The CDR3 coding sequence is TGTGCCAGCAGACGACTAGCGGGAGGTGCCGAGCAGTACTTC.

This sequence joins TRBV18 and TRBJ2-7; D may be TRBD2 (5 bases). The germline V gene has CDR1 KGHSH and CDR2 LQKENI. Deletions cut 6 bases from V and 0 bases from J, with 18 bases between. The CDR3 is 16 amino acids. This CDR3 is CASSPRGAIISYEQYF. The DNA of the CDR3 is TGTGCCAGCTCGCCTCGGGGAGCAATTATCTCCTACGAGCAGTACTTC.

Notes on this clone: At one of its ends the junction is not consistent with the germline gene, which may arise from a read error. The sample holds other DNA sequences that translate to the same CDR3. The chain combines TRBV5-1 with TRBJ1-2, with a tentative D call TRBD1 (5 bases). From germline, CDR1 is SGHRS and CDR2 YFSETQ. The CDR3 sequence is 15 residues long. CDR3 amino acids: CASSLEGLYIDGYTF. The DNA for the CDR3 is TGTGCCAGCAGCTTGGAGGGGCTTTATATCGATGGCTACACCTTC.

This chain uses TRBV28 with TRBJ2-7, with TRBD1 as a possible D gene (6 bases). CDR3 length equals 14 residues. V lost 6 bases to trimming and J lost 3 bases, with 15 bases between them. The germline CDR1 and CDR2 sequences are MDHEN and SYDVKM. The CDR3 here is CASRPTGSSYEQYF. In DNA, the CDR3 is TGTGCCAGCAGACCGACAGGCAGTAGCTACGAGCAGTACTTC.

This rearrangement joins TRBV5-1 to TRBJ1-1; 7 bases align to TRBD1. From germline, CDR1 is SGHRS and CDR2 YFSETQ. Unmatched junction bases numbered 9, after V lost 6 bases and J lost 4 bases. This CDR3 has 14 amino acids. The CDR3 loop is CASKVGSGGTEAFF. The CDR3 DNA reads as TGCGCCAGCAAAGTTGGGTCAGGGGGCACTGAAGCTTTCTTT.

The chain is built from TRBV5-1 and TRBJ1-3; TRBD1 is a possible D gene (6 bases). The CDR3 loop spans 14 amino acids. The germline V and J ends were trimmed by 5 bases and 0 bases, with 9 bases remaining between them. The germline V gene has CDR1 SGHRS and CDR2 YFSETQ. The CDR3 region has the DNA TGCGCCAGCAGAGGGGGAAACTCTGGAAACACCATATATTTT. It specifies CASRGGNSGNTIYF.

J is TRBJ2-1 and V is TRBV5-4, with a possible D match to TRBD1 (6 bases). The V gene lost 9 bases and the J gene lost 0 bases, with 10 bases spanning the gap. The CDR3 has 13 residues. In germline, CDR1 is SGHNT, CDR2 YYREEE (reference sequence). CDR3 amino acids: CATRQDSYNEQFF. The CDR3 region has the DNA TGTGCCACACGACAGGACTCCTACAATGAGCAGTTCTTC.